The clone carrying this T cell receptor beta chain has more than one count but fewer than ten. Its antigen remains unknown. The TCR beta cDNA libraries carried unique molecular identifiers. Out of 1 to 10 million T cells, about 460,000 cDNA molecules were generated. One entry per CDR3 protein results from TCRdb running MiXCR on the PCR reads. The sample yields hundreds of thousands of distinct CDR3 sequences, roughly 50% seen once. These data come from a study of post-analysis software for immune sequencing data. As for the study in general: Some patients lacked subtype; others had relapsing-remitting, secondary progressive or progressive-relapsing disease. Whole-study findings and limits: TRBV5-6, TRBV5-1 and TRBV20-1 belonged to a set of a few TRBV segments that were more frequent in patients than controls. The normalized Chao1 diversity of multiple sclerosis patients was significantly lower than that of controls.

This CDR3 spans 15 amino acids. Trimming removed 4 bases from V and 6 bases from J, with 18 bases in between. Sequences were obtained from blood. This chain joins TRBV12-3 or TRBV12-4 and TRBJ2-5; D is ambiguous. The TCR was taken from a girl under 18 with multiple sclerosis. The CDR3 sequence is CASSWLGLGLKTQYF. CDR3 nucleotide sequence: TGTGCCAGCAGTTGGTTGGGGTTAGGCCTTAAGACCCAGTACTTC.